This TCR beta chain was captured by sequencing in a study of shared clonotypes between healthy human individuals. As for the study in general: The plates for each donor numbered three CD4 naive, three CD4 memory, two CD8 naive and one CD8 memory.

The CDR3 runs to 18 residues. CDR1 SGHTA and CDR2 FQGNSA come from the germline V gene. Between the trimmed V and J ends, which lost 5 bases and 7 bases, there was a span of 27 bases. Profiling relied on immunoSEQ multiplex PCR, and the TCRdb table lists in-frame clones only, not all of them. The sample holds about 120,000 clones, around 65% seen once. This clone was observed a single time. Its antigen is not identified. Overall study results and limits: Apart from blood, nothing was sampled; tissue repertoires likely differ. When naive CD4 clonotypes were compared across a few donors, about 5% were shared.

Every donor was a Caucasian adult from Nashville, Tennessee. This sequence joins TRBV7-2 and TRBJ2-1; a possible D gene is TRBD2 (6 bases). The specimen was memory CD8+ T cells sorted from blood. Subset indicated: CD45RO+ cells pooled with CCR7-negative TemRA cells. This clonotype was obtained from a woman aged 25 to 39 in good health. CDR3 loop: CASSPRVLASTSWNEQFF. The CDR3 DNA reads as TGTGCCAGCAGCCCGAGGGTACTAGCCTCCACTTCTTGGAATGAGCAGTTCTTC.